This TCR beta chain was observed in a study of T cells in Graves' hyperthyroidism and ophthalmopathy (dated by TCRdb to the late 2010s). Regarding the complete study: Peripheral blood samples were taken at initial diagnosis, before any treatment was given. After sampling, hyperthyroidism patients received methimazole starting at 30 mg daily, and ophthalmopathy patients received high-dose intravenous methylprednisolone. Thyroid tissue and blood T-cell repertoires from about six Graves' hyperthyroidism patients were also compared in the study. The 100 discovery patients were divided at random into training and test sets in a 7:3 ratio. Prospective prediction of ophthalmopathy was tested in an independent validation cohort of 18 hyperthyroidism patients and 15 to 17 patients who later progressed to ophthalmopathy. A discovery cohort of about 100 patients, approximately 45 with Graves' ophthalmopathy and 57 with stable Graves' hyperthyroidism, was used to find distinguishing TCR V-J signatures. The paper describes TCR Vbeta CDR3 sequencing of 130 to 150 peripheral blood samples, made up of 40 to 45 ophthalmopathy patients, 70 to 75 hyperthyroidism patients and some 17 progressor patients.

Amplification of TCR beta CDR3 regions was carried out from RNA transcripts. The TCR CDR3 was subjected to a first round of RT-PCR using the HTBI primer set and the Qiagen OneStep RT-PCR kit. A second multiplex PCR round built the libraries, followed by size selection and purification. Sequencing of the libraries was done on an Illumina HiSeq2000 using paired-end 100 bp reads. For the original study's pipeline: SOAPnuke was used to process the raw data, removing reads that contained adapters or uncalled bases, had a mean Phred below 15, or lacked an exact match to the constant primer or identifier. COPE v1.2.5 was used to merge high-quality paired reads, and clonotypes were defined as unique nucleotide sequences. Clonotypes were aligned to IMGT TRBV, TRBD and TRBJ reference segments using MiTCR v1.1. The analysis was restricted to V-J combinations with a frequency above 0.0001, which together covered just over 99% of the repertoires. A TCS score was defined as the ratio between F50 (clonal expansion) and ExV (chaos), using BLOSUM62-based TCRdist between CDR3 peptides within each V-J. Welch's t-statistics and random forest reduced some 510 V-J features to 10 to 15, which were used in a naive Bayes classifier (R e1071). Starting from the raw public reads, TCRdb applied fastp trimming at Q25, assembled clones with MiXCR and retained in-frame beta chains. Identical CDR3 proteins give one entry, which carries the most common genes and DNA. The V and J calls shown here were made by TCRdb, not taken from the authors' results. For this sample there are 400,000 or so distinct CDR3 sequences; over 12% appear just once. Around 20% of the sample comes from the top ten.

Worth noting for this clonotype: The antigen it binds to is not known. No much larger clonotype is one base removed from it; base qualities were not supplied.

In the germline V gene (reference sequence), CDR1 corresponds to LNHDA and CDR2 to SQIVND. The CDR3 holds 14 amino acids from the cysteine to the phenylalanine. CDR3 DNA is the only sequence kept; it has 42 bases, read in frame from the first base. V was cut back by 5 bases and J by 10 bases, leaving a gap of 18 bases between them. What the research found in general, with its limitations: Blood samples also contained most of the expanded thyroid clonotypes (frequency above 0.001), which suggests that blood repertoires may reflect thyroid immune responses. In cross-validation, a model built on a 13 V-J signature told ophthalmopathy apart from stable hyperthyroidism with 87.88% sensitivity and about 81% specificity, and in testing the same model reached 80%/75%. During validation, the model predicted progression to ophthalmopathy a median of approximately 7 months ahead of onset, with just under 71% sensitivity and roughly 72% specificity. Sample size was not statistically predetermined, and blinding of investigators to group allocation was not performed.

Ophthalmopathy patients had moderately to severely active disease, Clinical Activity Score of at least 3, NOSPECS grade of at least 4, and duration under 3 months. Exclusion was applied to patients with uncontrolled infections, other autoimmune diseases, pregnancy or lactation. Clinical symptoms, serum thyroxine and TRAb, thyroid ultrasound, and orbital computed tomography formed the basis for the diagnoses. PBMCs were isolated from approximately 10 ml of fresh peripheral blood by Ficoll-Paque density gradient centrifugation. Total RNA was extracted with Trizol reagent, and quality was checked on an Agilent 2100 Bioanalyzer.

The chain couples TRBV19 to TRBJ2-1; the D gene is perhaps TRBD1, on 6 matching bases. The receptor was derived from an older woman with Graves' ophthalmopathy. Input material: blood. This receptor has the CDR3 CASSLPLDSQEQFF. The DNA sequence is TGTGCCAGTAGTCTCCCACTGGACAGCCAAGAGCAGTTCTTC.